This passage covers 19 T cell receptor beta chains from one sample sequenced in a study of T cell responses to AZD1222 COVID-19 vaccine. Profiled with immunoSEQ multiplex PCR; TCRdb holds only in-frame clones, not every one. Counted here are about 130,000 clones, roughly 84% occurring once; the ten biggest clones make up 10% to 15%. The sample consisted of peripheral blood, taken on day 0 of AZD1222 vaccination. The receptors were sampled from an adult in good health.

This clone was detected a few times. The chain employs TRBV2 and TRBJ1-1; 12 nucleotides agree with TRBD1. The J segment lost 7 bases and the V segment lost 6 bases, leaving 6 bases of the junction unmatched. Germline V CDR1 and CDR2: SNHLY, FYNNEI. This CDR3 has 14 residues. The CDR3 here is CASSAGQGADEAFF. The CDR3 nucleotides read TGTGCCAGCAGCGCGGGACAGGGGGCCGATGAAGCTTTCTTT.

The chain carries TRBV2 and TRBJ2-7; 12 bases map to TRBD2. V lost 6 bases, J lost 1 base, and 7 bases stayed unmatched. The CDR3 covers 16 residues. Germline V lookup: CDR1 SNHLY, CDR2 FYNNEI. Here the CDR3 reads CASRESSGRGSYEQYF. The CDR3 DNA follows: TGTGCCAGCAGAGAGTCTAGCGGGAGGGGTTCCTACGAGCAGTACTTC.

V gene TRBV3-1 (or the pseudogene TRBV3-2) combines with J gene TRBJ2-4; no firm D call. V was pared by 1 base and J by 3 bases, with 7 bases between. Germline values: CDR1 LGHDT, CDR2 YNNKEL (reference sequence). The CDR3 is 14 amino acids. The CDR3 reads CASSQGMDKNIQYF. CDR3 sequence (DNA): TGTGCCAGCAGCCAAGGGATGGACAAAAACATTCAGTACTTC.

This clone appeared a single time. The chain combines TRBV30 with TRBJ2-7, with no clear D. Per germline, CDR1 GTSNPN and CDR2 SVGIG (reference sequence). V shed 1 base and J shed 6 bases, with 16 bases lying between them. The CDR3 extends over 14 amino acids. This CDR3 reads CAWSGGDTSSEQYF. Here the CDR3 DNA reads TGTGCCTGGAGTGGCGGAGACACGAGTTCCGAGCAGTACTTC.

The J gene is TRBJ2-5, the V gene TRBV27; TRBD1 is a possible D gene (6 bases). This CDR3 contains 14 residues. Germline assignment: CDR1 MNHEY and CDR2 SMNVEV (reference sequence). V lost 5 bases, J lost 5 bases, and 15 bases lay in between. Written as DNA, the CDR3 is TGTGCCAGCAGTCCATACAGGGTCTTGGAGACCCAGTACTTC. Amino acid sequence: CASSPYRVLETQYF.

This chain joins TRBV5-1 and TRBJ2-7, with a possible D match to TRBD1 (5 bases). Trimming left V 2 bases short and J 2 bases short, with 11 bases between. CDR1 and CDR2 (germline): SGHRS, YFSETQ. The CDR3 is 14 amino acids. In DNA, the CDR3 is TGCGCCAGCAGCTTAACACAGGTAACCTACGAGCAGTACTTC. Translated, it gives CASSLTQVTYEQYF.

The chain has TRBV14 and TRBJ2-1; D remains ambiguous. This CDR3 is 11 amino acids long. The germline CDR1 and CDR2 sequences are SGHDN and FVKESK. Trimming removed 2 bases from V and 9 bases from J, with 5 bases in between. CDR3 bases: TGTGCCAGCAGCCAATATGGTGAGCAGTTCTTC. Amino acids: CASSQYGEQFF.

This clone was observed once. The rearrangement links TRBV28 to TRBJ2-1; D gene uncertain. There are 11 residues in the CDR3. Trimming removed 2 bases from V and 5 bases from J, with 1 base in between. Germline values: CDR1 MDHEN, CDR2 SYDVKM. The CDR3 coding sequence is TGTGCCAGCAGTTTAGACAATGAGCAGTTCTTC. It specifies CASSLDNEQFF.

The chain carries TRBV4-3 and TRBJ1-3; D is unclear. Trimming took 0 bases from V and 12 from J, leaving 6 bases between them. The CDR3 is made up of 11 amino acids. Germline CDR1 and CDR2: LGHNA and YSLEER. The CDR3 is CASSQDRHIYF. The CDR3 nucleotides read TGCGCCAGCAGCCAAGATAGGCACATATATTTT.

Concerning this clone itself: The sample holds other DNA sequences that translate to the same CDR3. The chain has TRBV12-3 or TRBV12-4 and TRBJ1-1; maybe TRBD1 (5 bases). This CDR3 region has 12 residues. V was shortened by 6 bases and J by 5 bases, with 10 bases between the two germline ends. CDR3 nucleotides: TGTGCCAGCAGCCCAGGGTTTACTGAAGCTTTCTTT. Translating gives CASSPGFTEAFF.

V and J are TRBV24-1 and TRBJ2-1; perhaps TRBD2 as D (6 bases). The V and J ends lost 9 bases and 1 base respectively, with 21 bases between them. The CDR3 covers 17 residues. Germline V lookup: CDR1 KGHDR, CDR2 SFDVKD. The CDR3 DNA reads as TGTGCCACCCCCCCGGGAGAAGCGAACCTTTCCTACAATGAGCAGTTCTTC. This sequence encodes CATPPGEANLSYNEQFF.

The V call is TRBV12-3 or TRBV12-4, the J call TRBJ1-4; the D gene is possibly TRBD1 (5 bases). Trimming removed 3 bases from V and 6 bases from J, with 8 bases in between. The CDR3 is 13 amino acids. The CDR3 DNA sequence: TGTGCCAGCAGTTTGAGCAGGGATGAAAAACTGTTTTTT. Translating gives CASSLSRDEKLFF.

CDR3 nucleotide sequence: TGTGCCAGCAGTAAACTAGCTGACACCGGGGAGCTGTTTTTT. This sequence encodes CASSKLADTGELFF. The chain is built from TRBV6-5 and TRBJ2-2, with a tentative D call TRBD2 (6 bases). The germline CDR1 and CDR2 sequences are MNHEY and SVGAGI. This CDR3 has 14 amino acids. The V gene lost 5 bases and the J gene lost 3 bases, with 10 bases spanning the gap.

J is TRBJ1-1 and V is TRBV18; D unclear. The CDR3 runs 14 residues. Germline lookup yields CDR1 KGHSH and CDR2 LQKENI. The V gene lost 0 bases and the J gene lost 1 base, with 6 bases spanning the gap. This chain's CDR3 is CASSPPSTNTEAFF. The CDR3 DNA sequence: TGTGCCAGCTCACCACCTAGCACGAACACTGAAGCTTTCTTT.

The chain combines TRBV9 with TRBJ2-1; D tentatively reads TRBD1 or TRBD2 (5 bases each). V was shortened by 3 bases and J by 4 bases, with 14 bases between the two germline ends. Germline lookup yields CDR1 SGDLS and CDR2 YYNGEE. The CDR3 has 15 amino acids. CDR3 DNA: TGTGCCAGCAGCGAGGTGGGGGAAACTTACAATGAGCAGTTCTTC. As protein: CASSEVGETYNEQFF.

This chain uses TRBV6-5 with TRBJ1-5; D not resolved. Germline values: CDR1 MNHEY, CDR2 SVGAGI. V shed 8 bases and J shed 3 bases, with 11 bases lying between them. CDR3 size: 13 residues. The CDR3 sequence: CASGNGPNQPQHF. The CDR3 nucleotides are TGTGCCAGCGGTAACGGCCCCAATCAGCCCCAGCATTTT.

This clone turned up a few times. The gene calls are TRBV30 and TRBJ1-1; unclear D gene. Trimming removed 0 bases from V and 10 bases from J, with 15 bases in between. The CDR3 length is 13 residues. Germline values: CDR1 GTSNPN, CDR2 SVGIG (reference sequence). This chain's CDR3 is CAWSVRVKGGAFF. CDR3 coding DNA: TGTGCCTGGAGTGTACGCGTGAAGGGAGGAGCTTTCTTT.

The table lists this clone with a count of one. CDR3 amino acids: CASSMGLAGAYNEQFF. CDR3 DNA sequence: TGTGCCAGTAGTATGGGTCTAGCGGGAGCCTACAATGAGCAGTTCTTC. The V and J genes are TRBV19 and TRBJ2-1, with TRBD2 identical over 10 bases. The CDR3 loop spans 16 amino acids. Germline V lookup: CDR1 LNHDA, CDR2 SQIVND (reference sequence). V shed 3 bases, J shed 2 bases, and the junction held 4 bases outside the gene matches.

The CDR3 protein is CASSLDKPLAKNIQYF. CDR3 DNA: TGTGCCAGCAGCTTAGATAAACCGTTAGCCAAAAACATTCAGTACTTC. This chain connects TRBV11-3 to TRBJ2-4; D remains ambiguous. Per the germline V gene, CDR1 is SGHNT and CDR2 is YENEEA. Trimming took 0 bases from V and 0 from J, leaving 9 bases between them. The CDR3 runs 16 residues.